The rows below give T cell receptor beta chains drawn from one sample of a study of T cell responses to AZD1222 COVID-19 vaccine. The data were produced by immunoSEQ multiplex PCR, yet TCRdb's version contains in-frame clones alone and is incomplete. The data contain 130,000 to 150,000 clones, 90% to 95% of them singletons. Sequences were derived from peripheral blood, sampled after recovery from COVID-19. The receptor set was obtained from an adult who had recovered from COVID-19. The CDR3 runs from the conserved cysteine through the conserved F or W. D genes are given only for firm matches. Not all rows give a size; the values are once, few, many and, for expanded clones, a class.

>TRBJ2-2|TRBV27|-|-
CASSLAETGELFF
TGTGCCAGCAGTTTGGCTGAGACCGGGGAGCTGTTTTTT
>TRBJ2-2|TRBV6-4|-|-
CASSDRSSGELFF
TGTGCCAGCAGTGACCGCAGTTCCGGGGAGCTGTTTTTT
>TRBJ2-5|TRBV10-3|-|TRBD2
CAISEDVTSASRTQYF
TGTGCCATCAGTGAGGACGTGACTAGCGCATCGAGGACCCAGTACTTC
>TRBJ2-7|TRBV27|-|-
CASTFSDSYPYEQYF
TGTGCCAGCACTTTCTCGGACAGCTATCCCTACGAGCAGTACTTC
>TRBJ2-7|TRBV30|-|-
CAWSVRVESLPSYEQYF
TGTGCCTGGAGTGTACGAGTGGAAAGTCTCCCATCCTACGAGCAGTACTTC
>TRBJ2-1|TRBV14|-|-
CASSQDVLGNEQFF
TGTGCCAGCAGCCAAGATGTTCTAGGCAATGAGCAGTTCTTC
>TRBJ1-4|TRBV19|-|-
CASSIWEDNEKLFF
TGTGCCAGTAGTATTTGGGAGGATAATGAAAAACTGTTTTTT
>TRBJ2-7|TRBV11-2|-|TRBD1
CASTPGQGGREQYF
TGTGCCAGCACCCCGGGACAGGGGGGCAGGGAGCAGTACTTC
>TRBJ2-7|TRBV27|-|TRBD2
CASTLTSGRIYEQYF
TGTGCCAGCACCCTGACTAGCGGGAGAATCTACGAGCAGTACTTC
>TRBJ2-7|TRBV3-1/TRBV3-2|-|-
CASSQEGWGEQYF
TGTGCCAGCAGCCAAGAGGGTTGGGGAGAGCAGTACTTC
>TRBJ1-4|TRBV6-5|-|-
CASSYLAIESEKLFF
TGTGCCAGCAGTTACTTGGCGATAGAGAGTGAAAAACTGTTTTTT
>TRBJ1-4|TRBV28|-|-
CASSPTLRLNEKLFF
TGTGCCAGCAGCCCCACGCTTAGACTTAATGAAAAACTGTTTTTT
>TRBJ1-6|TRBV27|-|-
CASKYSYNSPLHF
TGTGCCAGCAAATATTCCTATAATTCACCCCTCCACTTT
>TRBJ2-6|TRBV11-3|-|-
CASSSPRGAGANVLTF
TGTGCCAGCAGCTCTCCGAGGGGGGCTGGGGCCAACGTCCTGACTTTC
>TRBJ1-5|TRBV6-1|-|-
CASSDTASQPQHF
TGTGCCAGCAGTGATACGGCCAGTCAGCCCCAGCATTTT
>TRBJ1-5|TRBV18|-|-
CASAQEGGNQPQHF
TGTGCCAGCGCCCAGGAGGGTGGCAATCAGCCCCAGCATTTT
>TRBJ2-7|TRBV27|-|TRBD2
CASRLKALAPGLELLSDYEQYF
TGTGCCAGCAGATTAAAAGCCCTAGCGCCGGGACTAGAACTCCTATCAGACTACGAGCAGTACTTC
>TRBJ2-1|TRBV27|once|TRBD1
CASSFSYADRGLNEQFF
TGTGCCAGCAGTTTCAGCTACGCGGACAGGGGATTGAATGAGCAGTTCTTC
>TRBJ2-7|TRBV28|-|-
CASSLQGLTYEQYF
TGTGCCAGCAGTTTACAGGGGCTAACCTACGAGCAGTACTTC
>TRBJ2-7|TRBV15|once|-
CATSISQSTGQYF
TGTGCCACCAGCATTTCACAATCGACAGGGCAGTACTTC
>TRBJ2-1|TRBV3-1/TRBV3-2|-|-
CASSQEGLFPNNEQFF
TGTGCCAGCAGCCAAGAAGGACTCTTTCCCAACAATGAGCAGTTCTTC
>TRBJ1-2|TRBV2|-|-
CASSVSHNYGYTF
TGTGCCAGCAGTGTATCTCACAACTATGGCTACACCTTC
>TRBJ2-1|TRBV19|-|-
CASSIALTYNEQFF
TGTGCCAGTAGTATAGCCTTGACCTACAATGAGCAGTTCTTC
>TRBJ2-3|TRBV5-1|-|TRBD2
CASSLGPLAGGSDTQYF
TGCGCCAGCAGCTTGGGTCCACTAGCGGGAGGGTCAGATACGCAGTATTTT
>TRBJ2-3|TRBV6-4|few|TRBD2
CASSESLAGSDTQYF
TGTGCCAGCAGTGAGAGTCTAGCGGGATCAGATACGCAGTATTTT